This TCR beta chain derives from a study of response to subunit inactivated influenza vaccine. MiXCR was run by TCRdb on the RT-PCR reads, yielding one entry per CDR3 protein. The repertoire includes around 580,000 distinct CDR3 sequences, around 13% of them detected once, and 11% sits in the top ten. This clonotype showed up just a few times. The CDR3 has 15 residues. Germline values: CDR1 DFQATT, CDR2 SNEGSKA (reference sequence). With 3 bases removed from V and 0 bases from J, the gap between germline ends came to 13 bases. The chain couples TRBV20-1 to TRBJ2-3; weak D call: TRBD1 (6 bases). The TCR sequence derives from a man aged 45-65 years who received an inactivated influenza vaccine. The source material was PBMCs from blood, sampled 11 to 12 days after vaccination. CDR3 sequence reads: CSASAPGHSTDTQYF. The CDR3 bases are TGCAGTGCTAGTGCCCCGGGACACAGCACAGATACGCAGTATTTT.